This TCR beta chain is from a study of cytomegalovirus exposure and HLA in healthy donors. Findings of the study overall: Associated with HLA alleles at 0.05 false discovery rate in a later analysis were over 15,000 TCR beta sequences. CMV antigen specificity was confirmed in vitro for a few CMV-associated chains. It was likely that a cluster of highly shared sequence variants was a sequencing artifact.

As to this clone: Its antigen is unknown.

60 Vbeta and 13 Jbeta primers were used in PCR. Assay: immunoSEQ multiplex PCR; the TCRdb copy retains only in-frame clones and omits some. In the table there are about 150,000 clones, over 60% of which are singletons. The CDR3 has 13 residues. In germline, CDR1 is SGHAT, CDR2 FQNNGV. The J segment lost 10 bases and the V segment lost 5 bases, leaving 3 bases of the junction unmatched. The receptor comes from a man aged 35 to 55 in good health and CMV-seronegative. The V and J genes are TRBV11-2 and TRBJ1-6, with TRBD1 matching over 9 bases. The sample consisted of PBMCs. CDR3 protein: CASSIQGASPLHF. The CDR3 DNA reads TGTGCCAGCAGCATACAGGGGGCGTCACCCCTCCACTTT. Full variable domain (outside the CDR3, taken from reference TRBV11-2 and TRBJ1-6): EAGVAQSPRYKIIEKRQSVAFWCNPISGHATLYWYQQILGQGPKLLIQFQNNGVVDDSQLPKDRFSAERLKGVDSTLKIQPAKLEDSAVYLCASSIQGASPLHFGNGTRLTVT.